A single sample is the source of the 20 T cell receptor beta chains below, sequenced in a study of blood T cell repertoires in COVID-19 (dated by TCRdb to between 2020 and 2021). Library preparation employed the immunoSEQ multiplex PCR assay. TCRdb mirrors the immuneACCESS table, restricted to in-frame sequences. Some clones are absent from its copies; in checked studies, under half trace to an unresolved V gene, and the reason for the others is unknown. The sample contains more than 40,000 clones, 70% to 90% of them found a single time. 3.5% to 4.5% of the sample is held by the ten biggest clonotypes. The sequencing input was peripheral blood. These receptors were collected from a man aged 60 to 69 with acute or convalescent COVID-19.

The CDR3 nucleotides read TGTGCCAGCAGTGAAGCGAGGTGGGTAGCGGAACAAGAGACCCAGTACTTC. Encoded protein: CASSEARWVAEQETQYF. The chain recombines TRBV6-1 with TRBJ2-5; D perhaps matches TRBD2 (6 bases). CDR1 MNHNS and CDR2 SASEGT come from the germline V gene. CDR3 size: 17 residues. V was clipped by 0 bases and J by 2 bases, with 16 bases between them.

The genes are TRBV10-1 and TRBJ1-1, with 8 bases matching TRBD1. Germline-derived CDR1 and CDR2 are WNHNN and SYGVQD (reference sequence). The V segment lost 6 bases and the J segment 8 bases; nucleotides outside the gene matches: 8. This CDR3 is 13 amino acids long. The CDR3 here is CASRETSGGEAFF. The CDR3 bases are TGCGCCAGCAGGGAGACCTCAGGGGGCGAAGCTTTCTTT.

The J gene is TRBJ1-1, the V gene TRBV2; 7 bases map to TRBD1. The CDR3 extends over 15 amino acids. Trimming cost V 10 bases and J 0 bases; bases outside gene matches: 11. Germline V lookup: CDR1 SNHLY, CDR2 FYNNEI. CDR3 amino acids: CATRDSQIMNTEAFF. Written as DNA, the CDR3 is TGTGCCACCAGGGACAGCCAGATAATGAACACTGAAGCTTTCTTT.

The chain has TRBV9 and TRBJ2-7; 10 bases fit TRBD1. The CDR3 has 15 amino acids. V lost 3 bases to trimming and J lost 7 bases; unmatched junction nucleotides: 10. Germline lookup yields CDR1 SGDLS and CDR2 YYNGEE. In DNA form, the CDR3 reads TGTGCCAGCAGCGCGTCCGGGACAGGGGCCGGGGAGCAGTACTTC. This gives the protein CASSASGTGAGEQYF. Combining the CDR3 with reference TRBV9 and TRBJ2-7 gives the whole variable domain DSGVTQTPKHLITATGQRVTLRCSPRSGDLSVYWYQQSLDQGLQFLIQYYNGEERAKGNILERFSAQQFPDLHSELNLSSLELGDSALYFCASSASGTGAGEQYFGPGTRLTVT.

Only a few counts were recorded for this clone. This chain uses TRBV2 with TRBJ1-1, with 8 bases fitting TRBD1. This CDR3 region has 15 residues. CDR1 and CDR2 (germline): SNHLY, FYNNEI. V lost 1 base and J lost 3; bases outside the gene matches: 4. Written as DNA, the CDR3 is TGTGCCAGCAGTGAAGGACAGGGGTTACACACTGAAGCTTTCTTT. It is translated as CASSEGQGLHTEAFF.

This clone occurred once. J is TRBJ1-1 and V is TRBV5-1, with 8 bases that match TRBD1. This CDR3 has 17 residues. Trimming removed 4 bases from V and 5 bases from J; junction bases left unmatched: 16. Germline loops: CDR1 SGHRS, CDR2 YFSETQ. CDR3: CASSTGTGPLGVTEAFF. DNA of the CDR3: TGCGCCAGCAGCACAGGGACAGGACCCTTGGGAGTAACTGAAGCTTTCTTT.

The CDR3 bases are TGTGCCAGCAGCTTTTCCGGGACACACAATTCACCCCTCCACTTT. Its translation: CASSFSGTHNSPLHF. The chain combines TRBV7-8 with TRBJ1-6; tentative D call: TRBD1 (6 bases). In germline, CDR1 is SGHVS, CDR2 FQNEAQ. This CDR3 is built from 15 residues. V was clipped by 3 bases and J by 7 bases, with 13 bases between them.

The chain has TRBV3-1 (or the pseudogene TRBV3-2) and TRBJ1-3; 7 nucleotides align to TRBD1. Germline trimming cut 5 bases from V and 0 bases from J; bases unmatched to any gene: 4. CDR1 is LGHDT and CDR2 is YNNKEL in the germline V gene (reference sequence). The CDR3 contains 15 residues. The CDR3 protein is CASSYTGVSGNTIYF. CDR3 nucleotides: TGTGCCAGCAGCTACACAGGGGTCTCTGGAAACACCATATATTTT.

The chain carries TRBV19 and TRBJ2-1; TRBD2 agrees at 11 bases. Looked up from germline, CDR1 is LNHDA and CDR2 is SQIVND (reference sequence). CDR3 size: 17 residues. V dropped 1 base and J dropped 0; count of bases not matched to a gene: 2. CDR3 in amino acids: CASSIVAGGRSYNEQFF. The CDR3 DNA reads as TGTGCCAGTAGTATAGTAGCGGGGGGGCGCTCCTACAATGAGCAGTTCTTC.

In DNA, the CDR3 is TGTGCCAGCAGAGCTGACACCGCCATCGACAATGAGCAGTTCTTC. Translated: CASRADTAIDNEQFF. The V gene is TRBV7-9, the J gene TRBJ2-1; D remains unclear. There are 15 residues in the CDR3. Germline values: CDR1 SEHNR, CDR2 FQNEAQ (reference sequence). The V end lost 6 bases, the J end lost 5 bases, and 17 bases lay between the germline ends.

The chain joins TRBV18 to TRBJ2-1; 9 nucleotides match TRBD1. From germline, CDR1 is KGHSH and CDR2 LQKENI. The V gene end was trimmed by 3 bases and the J gene end by 6 bases; junction bases not matched to a gene: 12. The CDR3 is made up of 17 amino acids. In nucleotides, the CDR3 is TGTGCCAGCTCACCGAGTGTTGGGACAGGGCTCTCCAATGAGCAGTTCTTC. Its translation is CASSPSVGTGLSNEQFF.

The rearrangement uses TRBV5-6 and TRBJ1-1; D is perhaps TRBD1 (5 bases). CDR1 and CDR2 (germline): SGHDT, YYEEEE. V was pared by 2 bases and J by 0 bases, with 17 bases between. The CDR3 has 17 amino acids. Written as DNA, the CDR3 is TGTGCCAGCAGCTTTGGAGGGGTAGACGGCATGAACACTGAAGCTTTCTTT. This encodes CASSFGGVDGMNTEAFF.

The gene calls are TRBV15 and TRBJ1-2, with D tentatively TRBD1 (5 bases). The ends were cut back, 0 bases at V and 10 bases at J, with 12 bases in the middle. The germline V gene has CDR1 LNHNV and CDR2 YYDKDF (reference sequence). The CDR3 is 13 amino acids. The CDR3 coding sequence is TGTGCCACCAGCAGAGACCCCCGGGGGAACTACACCTTC. Translated: CATSRDPRGNYTF. The variable domain in full, completed from reference TRBV15 and TRBJ1-2, reads DAMVIQNPRYQVTQFGKPVTLSCSQTLNHNVMYWYQQKSSQAPKLLFHYYDKDFNNEADTPDNFQSRRPNTSFCFLDIRSPGLGDTAMYLCATSRDPRGNYTFGSGTRLTVV.

The rearrangement links TRBV27 to TRBJ1-2, with no clear D. Looked up from germline, CDR1 is MNHEY and CDR2 is SMNVEV (reference sequence). V was trimmed by 5 bases and J by 10 bases, leaving 14 bases between them. This CDR3 contains 12 residues. CDR3 sequence (DNA): TGTGCCAGCAGTGCCAGACTTGGTGACTACACCTTC. Its protein product is CASSARLGDYTF.

The chain couples TRBV7-9 to TRBJ1-1, with TRBD1 matching over 8 bases. This CDR3 spans 17 amino acids. Germline V lookup: CDR1 SEHNR, CDR2 FQNEAQ (reference sequence). The V and J ends lost 4 bases and 1 base, in that order; junction bases with no gene match: 11. This CDR3 is CASSSLEGDRRNTEAFF. The DNA for the CDR3 is TGTGCCAGCAGCTCATTAGAGGGGGACAGGAGGAACACTGAAGCTTTCTTT.

The chain combines TRBV6-2 or TRBV6-3 with TRBJ2-7, with no clear D. Germline assignment: CDR1 MNHEY and CDR2 SVGEGT. The CDR3 sequence is 15 residues long. The V end lost 2 bases, the J end lost 5 bases, and 16 bases lay between the germline ends. CDR3 sequence: CASSYPPGPRHEQYF. In DNA, the CDR3 is TGTGCCAGCAGTTACCCCCCAGGCCCCCGTCACGAGCAGTACTTC.

The V gene is TRBV5-1, the J gene TRBJ2-5, with TRBD1 matching over 10 bases. The CDR3 covers 16 residues. The germline gives CDR1 SGHRS, CDR2 YFSETQ. V was clipped by 0 bases and J by 5 bases; unmatched bases: 7. CDR3 loop: CASSLAPGQGSETQYF. The CDR3 region has the DNA TGCGCCAGCAGCTTGGCCCCGGGACAGGGGTCTGAGACCCAGTACTTC.

The chain recombines TRBV19 with TRBJ1-2; possibly TRBD1 for D (6 bases). This CDR3 spans 15 amino acids. V lost 7 bases and J lost 8, with 23 bases in between. Per germline, CDR1 LNHDA and CDR2 SQIVND (reference sequence). CDR3 sequence: CASTTRGGLLGGYTF. The CDR3 DNA is TGTGCCAGTACCACTAGGGGGGGCCTCCTGGGCGGCTACACCTTC.

V and J are TRBV24-1 and TRBJ1-5; D is ambiguous. V was pared by 5 bases and J by 3 bases, with 4 bases between. CDR1 KGHDR and CDR2 SFDVKD come from the germline V gene. The CDR3 runs to 12 residues. For the CDR3, the DNA is TGTGCCACCAGTGTGGCCAATCAGCCCCAGCATTTT. It is translated as CATSVANQPQHF.

This clone was counted only a few times. The rearrangement joins TRBV4-3 to TRBJ1-1, with D unclear. The V and J ends lost 1 base and 0 bases respectively, with 9 bases between them. The germline V gene encodes CDR1 LGHNA and CDR2 YSLEER. This CDR3 comprises 15 residues. DNA of the CDR3: TGCGCCAGCAGCCAAGCTGAGAGATTGAACACTGAAGCTTTCTTT. Protein product: CASSQAERLNTEAFF.